This passage covers 18 T cell receptor beta chains from one sample sequenced in a study of blood T cells in healthy people across ages. With a J-beta primer mix and a sample-barcoded 5' primer, a second PCR ran about 7 to 12 cycles. Using its own MiXCR run on the 5' RACE reads, TCRdb lists one record per CDR3 protein. The sample lists hundreds of thousands of distinct CDR3 sequences; 52% were seen once. Sequenced: blood. Receptors originate from a woman aged 80 or older in good health.

Many counts were recorded for this clonotype. The chain employs TRBV29-1 and TRBJ2-5; D perhaps matches TRBD1 (6 bases). V lost 7 bases to trimming and J lost 2 bases, with 14 bases between them. This CDR3 is 13 amino acids long. CDR1 and CDR2 from the germline V gene are SQVTM and ANQGSEA. CDR3 residues: CSGRGWGQETQYF. CDR3 coding DNA: TGCAGCGGCAGGGGTTGGGGGCAAGAGACCCAGTACTTC.

This chain's CDR3 is CASGVSSILAVGAYQETQYF. The CDR3 DNA sequence: TGTGCCAGCGGTGTCTCCTCAATCCTAGCGGTGGGAGCCTACCAAGAGACCCAGTACTTC. The chain joins TRBV28 to TRBJ2-5, with 7 bases fitting TRBD2. Trimming at V came to 8 bases and at J to 0 bases, leaving 24 bases not matched to a gene. The CDR3 loop spans 20 amino acids. Germline lookup yields CDR1 MDHEN and CDR2 SYDVKM.

This clonotype was observed many times. V and J are TRBV7-2 and TRBJ2-1, with 8 bases aligning to TRBD2. Losses at the gene ends were 3 bases for V and 6 bases for J; bases not matched to a gene: 4. CDR3 size: 14 residues. Looked up from germline, CDR1 is SGHTA and CDR2 is FQGNSA. The CDR3 reads CASSLLSGSNEQFF. For the CDR3, the DNA is TGTGCCAGCAGCTTGTTGAGCGGGAGCAATGAGCAGTTCTTC.

The V and J genes are TRBV7-2 and TRBJ2-4, with 7 nucleotides matching TRBD2. Germline V gives CDR1 SGHTA, CDR2 FQGNSA. CDR3 length equals 15 residues. J gave up 4 bases and V 5 bases, and 8 bases lay outside the gene matches. The CDR3 sequence is CASSPGGGRKNIQYF. CDR3 nucleotide sequence: TGTGCCAGCAGCCCGGGCGGGGGACGAAAAAACATTCAGTACTTC.

This sequence joins TRBV2 and TRBJ1-5; 7 bases align to TRBD1. Germline assignment: CDR1 SNHLY and CDR2 FYNNEI. The CDR3 has 14 amino acids. The ends lost 6 bases at V and 5 bases at J; junction bases unmatched: 7. CDR3 region: CASSEPGGYQPQHF. In nucleotides, the CDR3 is TGTGCCAGCAGCGAACCAGGGGGTTATCAGCCCCAGCATTTT.

This clonotype occurred once. The rearrangement links TRBV20-1 to TRBJ2-7; D uncertain. The germline V gene encodes CDR1 DFQATT and CDR2 SNEGSKA (reference sequence). The CDR3 runs 14 residues. The V end lost 6 bases, the J end lost 1 base, and 16 bases lay between the germline ends. The CDR3 here is CSAELRPDSYEQYF. As DNA, the CDR3 is TGCAGTGCCGAGCTAAGGCCCGATTCCTACGAGCAGTACTTC.

The J gene is TRBJ2-7, the V gene TRBV6-2 or TRBV6-3, with D perhaps matching TRBD2 (5 bases). The germline V and J ends were trimmed by 6 bases and 5 bases, with 17 bases remaining between them. The CDR3 totals 14 residues. Germline loops: CDR1 MNHEY, CDR2 SVGEGT. CDR3 in amino acids: CASRNGPTGNEQYF. In DNA form, the CDR3 reads TGTGCCAGCAGAAACGGACCCACGGGGAACGAGCAGTACTTC.

The J gene is TRBJ2-1, the V gene TRBV20-1; D gene unclear. The CDR3 runs to 13 residues. Trimming shortened V by 0 bases and J by 4 bases, and 7 bases separated the two germline ends. Germline V lookup: CDR1 DFQATT, CDR2 SNEGSKA (reference sequence). The CDR3 sequence is CSARDPPYNEQFF. The CDR3 nucleotides read TGCAGTGCTAGAGATCCACCGTACAATGAGCAGTTCTTC.

This clonotype came up many times. The rearrangement uses TRBV6-5 and TRBJ2-3; 9 bases align to TRBD1. The germline CDR1 and CDR2 sequences are MNHEY and SVGAGI. CDR3 length: 15 residues. V dropped 6 bases and J dropped 3; count of bases not matched to a gene: 7. The CDR3 nucleotides are TGTGCCAGCAGAACAGGGGGCTTCACTACAGATACGCAGTATTTT. This encodes CASRTGGFTTDTQYF.

This clonotype was recorded many times. The rearrangement links TRBV7-9 to TRBJ2-7; 7 bases are a match to TRBD1. With V trimmed by 6 bases and J by 4 bases, 3 bases remained unmatched. Germline loops: CDR1 SEHNR, CDR2 FQNEAQ (reference sequence). The CDR3 has 12 residues. The CDR3 loop is CASSSQGYEQYF. The CDR3 coding sequence is TGTGCCAGCAGTTCACAGGGGTACGAGCAGTACTTC.

This clonotype was counted a single time. The chain recombines TRBV27 with TRBJ2-4, with 8 bases fitting TRBD2. The DNA end is more similar to TRBJ2-7, so the J call may be wrong. Germline V gene lookup returns CDR1 MNHEY and CDR2 SMNVEV (reference sequence). The CDR3 totals 15 residues. Written as DNA, the CDR3 is TGTGCCAGCAGTTTCGTCGGGAGGGGTGCCTACGAGCAGTACTTC. Translating gives CASSFVGRGAYEQYF.

Concerning this clonotype: Since a much larger clone is just one base distant, this may be a read error. The CDR3 sequence: CGARDERTDTQYF. Here the CDR3 DNA reads TGCGGTGCTAGAGATGAGAGAACAGATACGCAGTATTTT. V gene TRBV20-1 combines with J gene TRBJ2-3; D is uncertain. The CDR3 extends over 13 amino acids. CDR1 is DFQATT, CDR2 SNEGSKA, per germline (reference sequence).

The chain joins TRBV3-1 to TRBJ2-3; the D gene is possibly TRBD1 (5 bases). V lost 4 bases to trimming and J lost 7 bases, with 21 bases between them. The CDR3 consists of 16 residues. Germline V gene lookup returns CDR1 LGHDT and CDR2 YNNKEL (reference sequence). The CDR3 region has the DNA TGTGCCAGCAGCCCCAAGACAGCAGGACAATCAAATACGCAGTATTTT. It specifies CASSPKTAGQSNTQYF.

A word on this clonotype: A much larger clone sits a single nucleotide away, making a read error possible. The chain recombines TRBV20-1 with TRBJ2-5; 11 bases align to TRBD2. The germline CDR1 and CDR2 sequences are DFQATT and SNEGSKA (reference sequence). This CDR3 is 13 amino acids long. The trim removed 7 bases at V and 11 bases at J, leaving 12 bases unmatched. The CDR3 DNA reads TGCAGTGGGGGACTAGCGGTCTACAATGAGCAGTACTTC. This translates into CSGGLAVYNEQYF.

This sequence joins TRBV29-1 and TRBJ2-5; 7 bases map to TRBD1. The CDR3 has 11 amino acids. V lost 6 bases to trimming and J lost 12 bases; unmatched junction nucleotides: 10. Germline loops: CDR1 SQVTM, CDR2 ANQGSEA. In DNA form, the CDR3 reads TGCAGCGTCGACCAGACAGGGATTAAGTACTTC. It specifies CSVDQTGIKYF. Complete variable domain (other parts from reference TRBV29-1 and TRBJ2-5): SAVISQKPSRDICQRGTSLTIQCQVDSQVTMMFWYRQQPGQSLTLIATANQGSEATYESGFVIDKFPISRPNLTFSTLTVSNMSPEDSSIYLCSVDQTGIKYFGPGTRLLVL.

The chain joins TRBV11-2 to TRBJ2-7, with 12 bases lining up with TRBD2. The germline gives CDR1 SGHAT, CDR2 FQNNGV. After removal of 6 bases from V and 3 bases from J, the junction contained 6 bases not matched to a gene. The CDR3 extends over 15 amino acids. DNA for the CDR3: TGTGCCAGCAGGTCTAGCGGGAGGGCCTTCTACGAGCAGTACTTC. Amino acid sequence: CASRSSGRAFYEQYF.

Notes on this clonotype: A much larger clone differs by one base, so this may be a read error. The chain links TRBV29-1 to TRBJ2-7, with 13 bases matching TRBD2. CDR1 is SQVTM, CDR2 ANQGSEA, per germline. The CDR3 runs to 17 residues. This chain's CDR3 is CSAGVPATSGRAYGQYF. The CDR3 nucleotides are TGCAGCGCCGGGGTCCCCGCAACTAGCGGGAGGGCCTACGGGCAGTACTTC.

This clonotype has a count of ten or more. The chain joins TRBV7-3 to TRBJ1-2, with D maybe TRBD1 (6 bases). Germline assignment: CDR1 SGHTA and CDR2 FQGTGA. The CDR3 runs 13 residues. V lost 4 bases, J lost 9 bases, and 15 bases lay in between. The CDR3 region has the DNA TGTGCCAGCAGCTACGTGGGGGCTCGAAGCTACACCTTC. This gives the protein CASSYVGARSYTF.